The clone carrying this T cell receptor beta chain was detected only once. Original methodology: By means of reference gene primer amplification, nucleated cell counts were estimated. Profiled with immunoSEQ multiplex PCR; TCRdb holds only in-frame clones, not every one. That table gives V, J and clone size, and the DNA gave D and trimming. The sample yields 84,000 or so clones, roughly 80% seen once. This entry is derived from a study of blood T cell repertoires in COVID-19. Study-wide context: Some COVID-19 samples were acute and others convalescent; all came from the United States, Italy and Spain. PBMCs, B-cell-depleted T cells, or T cells provided the cDNA or gDNA that made up the material.

This CDR3 contains 14 residues. Germline V gene lookup returns CDR1 SGHDN and CDR2 FVKESK. The germline V and J ends were trimmed by 0 bases and 8 bases, with 11 bases remaining between them. Sequencing was performed on peripheral blood. The clonotype was recovered from a man older than 75 with active or convalescent COVID-19. The rearrangement links TRBV14 to TRBJ2-1; weak D call: TRBD2 (5 bases). In DNA form, the CDR3 reads TGTGCCAGCAGCCAAGATCGGCAGAGGGATGAGCAGTTCTTC. The encoded protein is CASSQDRQRDEQFF. Full variable domain (remainder filled in from reference TRBV14 and TRBJ2-1): EAGVTQFPSHSVIEKGQTVTLRCDPISGHDNLYWYRRVMGKEIKFLLHFVKESKQDESGMPNNRFLAERTGGTYSTLKVQPAELEDSGVYFCASSQDRQRDEQFFGPGTRLTVL.